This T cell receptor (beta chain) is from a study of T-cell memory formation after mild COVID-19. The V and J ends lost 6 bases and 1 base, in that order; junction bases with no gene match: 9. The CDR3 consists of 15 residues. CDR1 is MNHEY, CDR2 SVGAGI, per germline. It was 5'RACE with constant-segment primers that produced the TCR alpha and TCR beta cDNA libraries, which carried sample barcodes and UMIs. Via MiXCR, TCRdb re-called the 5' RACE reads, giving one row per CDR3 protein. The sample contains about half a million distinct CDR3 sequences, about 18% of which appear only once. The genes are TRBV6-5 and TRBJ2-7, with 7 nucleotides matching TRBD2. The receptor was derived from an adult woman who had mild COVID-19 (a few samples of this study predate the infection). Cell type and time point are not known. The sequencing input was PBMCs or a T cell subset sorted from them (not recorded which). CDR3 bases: TGTGCCAGCAGGGGGTCTAGCGGACGGTCCTACGAGCAGTACTTC. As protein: CASRGSSGRSYEQYF.